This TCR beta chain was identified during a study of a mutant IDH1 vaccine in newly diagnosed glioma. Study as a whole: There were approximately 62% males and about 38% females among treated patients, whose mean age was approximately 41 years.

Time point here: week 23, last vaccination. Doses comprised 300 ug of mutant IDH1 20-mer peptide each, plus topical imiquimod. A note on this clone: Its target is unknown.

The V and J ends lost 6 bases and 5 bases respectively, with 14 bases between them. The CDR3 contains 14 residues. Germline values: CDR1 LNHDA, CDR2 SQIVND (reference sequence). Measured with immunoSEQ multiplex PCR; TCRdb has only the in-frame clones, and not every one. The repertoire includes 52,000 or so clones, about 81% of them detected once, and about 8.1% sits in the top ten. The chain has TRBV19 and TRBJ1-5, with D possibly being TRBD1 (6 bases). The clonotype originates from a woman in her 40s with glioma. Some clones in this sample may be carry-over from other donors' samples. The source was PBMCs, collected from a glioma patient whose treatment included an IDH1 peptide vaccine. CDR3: CASRLGTTHQPQHF. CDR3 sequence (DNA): TGTGCCAGTAGATTGGGGACAACCCATCAGCCCCAGCATTTT.